The 29 T cell receptor beta chains listed next were all sequenced from one sample in a study of T cells in Graves' hyperthyroidism and ophthalmopathy. The TCR beta CDR3 regions underwent amplification using RNA transcripts as the source. Researchers ran a first-round RT-PCR on the TCR CDR3 using the HTBI primer set. TCRdb ran MiXCR on the multiplex PCR reads and lists one entry per CDR3 protein. The sample consists of around 280,000 distinct CDR3 sequences, more than 10% of them appearing once. The sequenced sample consisted of blood. These receptors came from a woman aged 25-40 years with Graves' hyperthyroidism that later progressed to Graves' ophthalmopathy.

There are many counts of this clonotype. This rearrangement joins TRBV2 to TRBJ2-5; TRBD2 matches at 14 bases. J was trimmed by 5 bases and V by 4 bases; bases with no gene match: 6. Germline V CDR1 and CDR2: SNHLY, FYNNEI. This CDR3 has 16 residues. CDR3 DNA: TGTGCCAGCAGTGGGGGACTAGCGGGAGTAAGGGAGACCCAGTACTTC. This gives the protein CASSGGLAGVRETQYF.

The gene calls are TRBV7-9 and TRBJ2-1; the D gene is possibly TRBD1 (5 bases). From germline, CDR1 is SEHNR and CDR2 FQNEAQ (reference sequence). Trimming left V 2 bases short and J 0 bases short, with 23 bases between. The CDR3 covers 20 residues. CDR3 sequence (DNA): TGTGCCAGCAGCTTACTAAGCTTGGGGCAGGGCTTTAGCTCCTACAATGAGCAGTTCTTC. It encodes CASSLLSLGQGFSSYNEQFF.

In its sample, this clonotype was seen many times. The chain combines TRBV5-6 with TRBJ1-1; D remains ambiguous. Germline V CDR1 and CDR2: SGHDT, YYEEEE. The V end lost 1 base, the J end lost 2 bases, and 9 bases lay between the germline ends. The CDR3 runs 14 residues. CDR3 sequence reads: CASSLYRINTEAFF. The CDR3 coding sequence is TGTGCCAGCAGCTTGTACAGAATTAACACTGAAGCTTTCTTT. Full variable domain (remainder filled in from reference TRBV5-6 and TRBJ1-1): DAGVTQSPTHLIKTRGQQVTLRCSPKSGHDTVSWYQQALGQGPQFIFQYYEEEERQRGNFPDRFSGHQFPNYSSELNVNALLLGDSALYLCASSLYRINTEAFFGQGTRLTVV.

About this clonotype: Sequence at one end of the junction differs from germline and may be a read error. The chain joins TRBV9 to TRBJ2-1, with D perhaps matching TRBD2 (5 bases). CDR1 and CDR2 from the germline V gene are SGDLS and YYNGEE. The CDR3 extends over 15 amino acids. CDR3 sequence: CASSVGVSANNKQFF. The CDR3 DNA reads as TGTGCCAGCAGCGTAGGGGTTAGCGCTAACAATAAGCAGTTCTTC.

This clonotype was seen ten or more times. The chain joins TRBV30 to TRBJ2-3; D may be TRBD1 (6 bases). This CDR3 region has 16 residues. The germline CDR1 and CDR2 sequences are GTSNPN and SVGIG (reference sequence). The V end lost 1 base, the J end lost 2 bases, and 16 bases lay between the germline ends. The CDR3 loop reads CAWSGIGGPHTDTQYF. The CDR3 nucleotides are TGTGCCTGGAGTGGAATAGGGGGTCCCCACACAGATACGCAGTATTTT.

The rearrangement links TRBV4-3 to TRBJ2-2, with 9 bases that match TRBD1. After removal of 10 bases from V and 1 base from J, the junction contained 4 bases not matched to a gene. The CDR3 covers 14 residues. Germline V lookup: CDR1 LGHNA, CDR2 YSLEER. The CDR3 DNA reads as TGCGCCACAGGACAGGGGTTGAACACCGGGGAGCTGTTTTTT. This encodes CATGQGLNTGELFF.

This clonotype was observed a few times. The chain couples TRBV19 to TRBJ2-7; the D is unclear. V lost 3 bases to trimming and J lost 4 bases, with 10 bases between them. The CDR3 runs to 13 residues. Germline V gene sequence: CDR1 LNHDA, CDR2 SQIVND (reference sequence). This CDR3 reads CASSILLRYEQYF. CDR3 nucleotide sequence: TGTGCCAGTAGTATCCTCCTCCGGTACGAGCAGTACTTC.

The chain has TRBV6-1 and TRBJ1-2; no reliable D call. V was trimmed by 3 bases and J by 9 bases, leaving 11 bases between them. Per the germline V gene, CDR1 is MNHNS and CDR2 is SASEGT. The CDR3 covers 12 residues. The CDR3 coding sequence is TGTGCCAGCAGTGAGACTGATGGGCGCTACACCTTC. It codes for CASSETDGRYTF.

Remarks on this clonotype: A much larger clonotype is one base distant, so this may be a read error. The chain uses TRBV19 and TRBJ2-1; 16 nucleotides align to TRBD2. The CDR3 spans 15 residues. Looked up from germline, CDR1 is LNHDA and CDR2 is SQIVND (reference sequence). Here the CDR3 DNA reads TGTGCCAGGAGTACGGGACTAGCGGGAGGGTATGAGCAGTTCTTC. This translates into CARSTGLAGGYEQFF.

This clonotype occurred many times. The V and J genes are TRBV7-2 and TRBJ2-2, with D uncertain. The V and J ends lost 1 base and 5 bases respectively, with 11 bases between them. The V gene's germline CDR1 is SGHTA and CDR2 FQGNSA. CDR3 length: 15 residues. The CDR3 DNA sequence: TGTGCCAGCAGCTTAGGATACGGGTGGACCGGGGAGCTGTTTTTT. This codes for CASSLGYGWTGELFF.

This clonotype has at least ten counts. The chain couples TRBV30 to TRBJ2-5; D remains ambiguous. Germline loops: CDR1 GTSNPN, CDR2 SVGIG (reference sequence). Trimming took 1 base from V and 4 from J, leaving 10 bases between them. The CDR3 is made up of 13 amino acids. The CDR3 loop is CAWSGAVGETQYF. The DNA for the CDR3 is TGTGCCTGGAGTGGGGCCGTCGGAGAGACCCAGTACTTC. Supplemented by reference TRBV30 and TRBJ2-5, the full variable domain reads SQTIHQWPATLVQPVGSPLSLECTVEGTSNPNLYWYRQAAGRGLQLLFYSVGIGQISSEVPQNLSASRPQDRQFILSSKKLLLSDSGFYLCAWSGAVGETQYFGPGTRLLVL.

This clonotype appeared many times. The chain joins TRBV3-1 to TRBJ2-3; TRBD1 or TRBD2 may be the D gene (5 bases each). The CDR3 runs to 17 residues. V lost 4 bases and J lost 0, with 17 bases in between. Germline V gene sequence: CDR1 LGHDT, CDR2 YNNKEL (reference sequence). The CDR3 spells CASSRGSSLVSTDTQYF. The CDR3 coding sequence is TGTGCCAGCAGCCGGGGGAGCTCCTTGGTGAGCACAGATACGCAGTATTTT.

This clonotype was observed at least ten times. This chain links TRBV11-2 with TRBJ1-5, with D possibly being TRBD1 (5 bases). The V end lost 5 bases, the J end lost 1 base, and 15 bases lay between the germline ends. CDR1 is SGHAT and CDR2 is FQNNGV in the germline V gene. The CDR3 is 16 amino acids. The CDR3 DNA reads as TGTGCCAGCAGCCGAGGGGCGGGAGGAAGCAATCAGCCCCAGCATTTT. Translated: CASSRGAGGSNQPQHF.

V gene TRBV6-1 combines with J gene TRBJ1-2, with 8 bases matching TRBD1. CDR1 and CDR2 from the germline V gene are MNHNS and SASEGT. The CDR3 runs 15 residues. J was trimmed by 3 bases and V by 6 bases; bases with no gene match: 9. CDR3 bases: TGTGCCAGCAGACCGGGGAGGGGACAGGACTATGGCTACACCTTC. Translated: CASRPGRGQDYGYTF.

This clonotype was counted a few times. The chain employs TRBV30 and TRBJ2-1; a possible D gene is TRBD2 (6 bases). The CDR3 covers 14 residues. CDR1 GTSNPN and CDR2 SVGIG come from the germline V gene (reference sequence). V shed 1 base and J shed 10 bases, with 17 bases lying between them. This CDR3 is CAWSGDSGGPEQFF. The CDR3 bases are TGTGCCTGGAGTGGCGATAGCGGTGGGCCAGAGCAGTTCTTC.

This clonotype was seen at least ten times. This chain joins TRBV12-3 or TRBV12-4 and TRBJ2-3; unclear D gene. Trimming removed 1 base at V and 4 bases at J, with 9 bases between. The CDR3 contains 14 residues. CDR3 sequence reads: CASSLDRGSDTQYF. The DNA of the CDR3 is TGTGCCAGCAGTTTAGATCGTGGGTCAGATACGCAGTATTTT.

In its sample, this clonotype was seen a few times. V gene TRBV15 combines with J gene TRBJ1-2, with 7 bases identical to TRBD1. CDR3 length: 12 residues. Germline CDR1 LNHNV, CDR2 YYDKDF (reference sequence). The trim removed 7 bases at V and 4 bases at J, leaving 3 bases unmatched. CDR3 amino acids: CATKDRAYGYTF. DNA of the CDR3: TGTGCCACCAAAGACAGGGCCTATGGCTACACCTTC. Full variable domain (remainder filled in from reference TRBV15 and TRBJ1-2): DAMVIQNPRYQVTQFGKPVTLSCSQTLNHNVMYWYQQKSSQAPKLLFHYYDKDFNNEADTPDNFQSRRPNTSFCFLDIRSPGLGDTAMYLCATKDRAYGYTFGSGTRLTVV.

This clonotype appeared many times. The J gene is TRBJ2-7, the V gene TRBV3-1; TRBD2 aligns across 7 bases. Per the germline V gene, CDR1 is LGHDT and CDR2 is YNNKEL (reference sequence). This CDR3 is 16 amino acids long. Trimming took 2 bases from V and 1 from J; bases not matched to a gene: 8. The CDR3 sequence is CASSQFASSGSYEQYF. CDR3 DNA sequence: TGTGCCAGCAGCCAATTTGCTTCTAGCGGATCCTACGAGCAGTACTTC.

The V gene is TRBV6-2 or TRBV6-3, the J gene TRBJ2-7; tentative D call: TRBD1 (5 bases). The ends were cut back, 5 bases at V and 4 bases at J, with 12 bases in the middle. The germline CDR1 and CDR2 sequences are MNHEY and SVGEGT. The CDR3 runs to 13 residues. CDR3 sequence (DNA): TGTGCCAGCAGTACAGGACATTCTTACGAGCAGTACTTC. Its translation is CASSTGHSYEQYF.

This clonotype came up many times. The V and J genes are TRBV28 and TRBJ1-1, with 8 bases identical to TRBD1. The CDR3 is 18 amino acids. After removal of 6 bases from V and 4 bases from J, the junction contained 19 bases not matched to a gene. In germline, CDR1 is MDHEN, CDR2 SYDVKM. The CDR3 loop is CASSHSILSRGLTTEAFF. DNA for the CDR3: TGTGCCAGCAGCCACTCGATACTAAGCAGGGGGCTGACCACTGAAGCTTTCTTT.

The table lists this clonotype with many counts. The chain carries TRBV20-1 and TRBJ2-7; D call uncertain. In germline, CDR1 is DFQATT, CDR2 SNEGSKA (reference sequence). CDR3 length: 14 amino acids. V dropped 5 bases and J dropped 1 base, with 15 bases sitting between them. The CDR3 DNA reads as TGCAGTGCTTCACTTCGGTCCCCTTCCTACGAGCAGTACTTC. Protein product: CSASLRSPSYEQYF.

The CDR3: CASSESRDVSPLHF. The CDR3 bases are TGTGCCAGCAGTGAATCGAGGGACGTTTCACCCCTCCACTTT. V gene TRBV25-1 combines with J gene TRBJ1-6, with a weak D call TRBD1 (5 bases). Trimming shortened V by 1 base and J by 9 bases, and 10 bases separated the two germline ends. CDR3 size: 14 residues. Germline V gives CDR1 MGHDK, CDR2 SYGVNS.

The V gene is TRBV9, the J gene TRBJ2-1; 9 nucleotides align to TRBD2. V lost 0 bases to trimming and J lost 5 bases; unmatched junction nucleotides: 3. Germline values: CDR1 SGDLS, CDR2 YYNGEE. The CDR3 loop spans 15 amino acids. The CDR3 sequence: CASSVGIAGDNEQFF. In DNA, the CDR3 is TGTGCCAGCAGCGTAGGAATAGCGGGGGACAATGAGCAGTTCTTC.

This clonotype has at least ten counts. This chain connects TRBV7-2 to TRBJ2-7; D is unresolved. The germline gives CDR1 SGHTA, CDR2 FQGNSA. This CDR3 has 13 residues. V was shortened by 1 base and J by 7 bases, with 11 bases between the two germline ends. CDR3 bases: TGTGCCAGCAGCTTAGACCCCCCGACAGAGCAGTACTTC. Amino acid sequence: CASSLDPPTEQYF.

This clonotype was seen repeatedly, ten times or more. This sequence joins TRBV29-1 and TRBJ1-4; D is possibly TRBD1 (5 bases). The germline V and J ends were trimmed by 7 bases and 8 bases, with 14 bases remaining between them. The CDR3 covers 12 residues. From germline, CDR1 is SQVTM and CDR2 ANQGSEA. In DNA form, the CDR3 reads TGCAGCGCCACGCAGGGTGGGGAAAAACTGTTTTTT. This codes for CSATQGGEKLFF.

This clonotype was seen a few times. The chain employs TRBV27 and TRBJ2-2, with a weak D call TRBD1 (6 bases). Trimming pared 7 bases from V and 4 bases from J, leaving 16 bases between. The CDR3 has 15 amino acids. Germline lookup yields CDR1 MNHEY and CDR2 SMNVEV (reference sequence). CDR3 protein: CASKLDRSPTGELFF. CDR3 coding DNA: TGTGCCAGCAAACTAGACAGGAGTCCCACCGGGGAGCTGTTTTTT.

In its sample, this clonotype was seen a few times. It may be a read error: a sequence one base away is much more abundant. Lacking the conserved final phenylalanine or tryptophan, this CDR3 likely reflects a read error. The chain recombines TRBV28 with TRBJ2-1; TRBD2 matches 11 bases. V gave up 8 bases and J gave up 4 bases; unmatched junction bases: 1. The CDR3 sequence is 13 residues long. Per germline, CDR1 MDHEN and CDR2 SYDVKM. The DNA of the CDR3 is TGTGCCAGCGGGACTAGCGGATACAATGAGCAGTTCTCC. It yields the protein CASGTSGYNEQFS.

A few counts support this clonotype. The V call is TRBV19, the J call TRBJ2-7, with D maybe TRBD1 (6 bases). Trimming left V 5 bases short and J 3 bases short, with 11 bases between. CDR1 is LNHDA, CDR2 SQIVND, per germline (reference sequence). This CDR3 comprises 13 residues. This CDR3 reads CASSPTGNYEQYF. The DNA for the CDR3 is TGTGCCAGTAGTCCGACAGGCAACTACGAGCAGTACTTC.

This clonotype showed up many times. The chain combines TRBV6-5 with TRBJ2-7, with 10 nucleotides matching TRBD1. This CDR3 is built from 15 residues. V lost 2 bases, J lost 5 bases, and 6 bases stayed unmatched. Germline V lookup: CDR1 MNHEY, CDR2 SVGAGI. CDR3 in amino acids: CASSYPDRGVHEQYF. CDR3 DNA sequence: TGTGCCAGCAGTTACCCGGACAGGGGGGTTCACGAGCAGTACTTC.